This TCR beta chain derives from a study of blood T cell repertoires in COVID-19. Study-level background: Collection of acute and convalescent COVID-19 samples took place in the United States, Italy and Spain. From T cells, B-cell-depleted T cells, or PBMCs came the material, which was cDNA or gDNA.

Original processing notes: Reference gene primer amplification gave nucleated cell count estimates. Clones were sequenced by immunoSEQ multiplex PCR, and TCRdb holds only the in-frame ones, with some missing. D and trimming come from the DNA, and the V and J calls and clone size come from that table. The sample lists some 27,000 clones, around nine tenths occurring once. This CDR3 comprises 19 residues. The V gene's germline CDR1 is LGHDT and CDR2 YNNKEL (reference sequence). The J segment lost 1 base and the V segment lost 5 bases, leaving 14 bases of the junction unmatched. This clone was observed once.

The clonotype originates from a human donor in a cohort sampled during active COVID-19. The chain employs TRBV3-1 (or the pseudogene TRBV3-2) and TRBJ2-3, with 11 bases identical to TRBD2. The specimen sequenced was peripheral blood. The CDR3 protein is CASSESGLAGGHCTDTQYF. CDR3 nucleotide sequence: TGTGCCAGCAGCGAAAGCGGGCTAGCGGGAGGACATTGCACAGATACGCAGTATTTT.